A selection of T cell receptor beta chains follows, all from one sample in a study of cytomegalovirus exposure and HLA in healthy donors. The data were produced by immunoSEQ multiplex PCR, yet TCRdb's version contains in-frame clones alone and is incomplete. The table has 150,000 to 200,000 clones, around four fifths seen once. The sample consisted of PBMCs. These receptor sequences come from a man between 35 and 55 years old in good health and CMV-seropositive. The CDR3 runs from the conserved cysteine through the conserved F or W. The D gene is left open where the match is weak. Not all rows give a size; the values are once, few, many and, for expanded clones, a class.

abundance	v_gene	d_gene	j_gene	CDR3nt	CDR3aa
-	TRBV6-5	TRBD2	TRBJ2-7	TGTGCCAGCAGTTCGGGGGGGCGGTACGAGCAGTACTTC	CASSSGGRYEQYF
-	TRBV9	-	TRBJ1-1	TGTGCCAGCAGCGTAGTGGGGAGGGGAGTGAACACTGAAGCTTTCTTT	CASSVVGRGVNTEAFF
-	TRBV6-4	-	TRBJ1-1	TGTGCCAGCAGGAGGCACATGAACACTGAAGCTTTCTTT	CASRRHMNTEAFF
-	TRBV5-4	-	TRBJ2-3	TGTGCCAGCAGCTTGGAAACAGGGTATCGTGCAGATACGCAGTATTTT	CASSLETGYRADTQYF
-	TRBV5-1	-	TRBJ2-7	TGCGCCAGCAGCTTACAGGGGGGGTCATACGAGCAGTACTTC	CASSLQGGSYEQYF
once	TRBV19	-	TRBJ1-5	TGTGCCAGTAGTATCCGGGATAATAGCAATCAGCCCCAGCATTTT	CASSIRDNSNQPQHF
-	TRBV7-8	-	TRBJ2-2	TGTGCCAGCAGCTTATTAGGGGCAGGGGAAATGGGCGGGGAGCTGTTTTTT	CASSLLGAGEMGGELFF
-	TRBV10-2	-	TRBJ2-1	TGCGCCAGCAGTTCACAGGGCAATGAGCAGTTCTTC	CASSSQGNEQFF
-	TRBV7-9	-	TRBJ1-5	TGTTCCAGCAGCCCGAGCGAGCCTGGCTATAGCAATCAGCCCCAGCATTTT	CSSSPSEPGYSNQPQHF
-	TRBV27	TRBD1	TRBJ2-7	TGTGCCAGCAGTGCGGGACAGGGCTTCTACGAGCAGTACTTC	CASSAGQGFYEQYF
-	TRBV6-1	-	TRBJ2-1	TGTGCCAGCAGTCAGTGGGGGACAATGCAGTTCTTC	CASSQWGTMQFF
-	TRBV5-8	TRBD1	TRBJ2-1	TGTGCCAGCAGTTGGATCCACGGACAGGCGGTGAACAATGAGCAGTTCTTC	CASSWIHGQAVNNEQFF
-	TRBV18	-	TRBJ1-1	TGTGCCAGCTCACCATTAGGACAGAACACTGAAGCTTTCTTT	CASSPLGQNTEAFF
-	TRBV11-2	TRBD1	TRBJ2-7	TGTGCCAGCAGCTTAGAGACCGGGACAGGGGGCTTCTACGAGCAGTACTTC	CASSLETGTGGFYEQYF
-	TRBV28	-	TRBJ1-5	TGTGCCAGCAGTCAAACAGGGTTGTGGCAGCCCCAGCATTTT	CASSQTGLWQPQHF
once	TRBV28	TRBD1	TRBJ2-2	TGTGCCAGCAGCCGGACAGGGCACAACACCGGGGAGCTGTTTTTT	CASSRTGHNTGELFF
-	TRBV2	-	TRBJ1-6	TGTGCCAGCGGTTACGGCGCAGGTTATAATTCACCCCTCCACTTT	CASGYGAGYNSPLHF
-	TRBV5-6	-	TRBJ2-7	TGTGCCAGCAGCTTGGTTTCAGGGGATTTGTACGAGCAGTACTTC	CASSLVSGDLYEQYF
-	TRBV5-6	-	TRBJ2-3	TGTGCCAGCAGCTTGGCCGTCACATCCACAGATACGCAGTATTTT	CASSLAVTSTDTQYF
-	TRBV15	-	TRBJ2-3	TGTGCCACCAGCAGAGGTGGGGGCCCGGATACGCAGTATTTT	CATSRGGGPDTQYF
once	TRBV19	-	TRBJ1-1	TGTGCCAGTAGTATCCTAGGGGATACTGAAGCTTTCTTT	CASSILGDTEAFF
-	TRBV30	TRBD1	TRBJ2-7	TGTGCCTGGAACGCCCGGGACAGCTACTACGAGCAGTACTTC	CAWNARDSYYEQYF
-	TRBV30	-	TRBJ1-2	TGTGCCTGCCACAGGGCTAACTATGGCTACACCTTC	CACHRANYGYTF